The entry that follows covers one TCR beta chain sequence. Its antigen is still unknown. Researchers used genomic DNA as the template to profile TCR beta VDJ and CDR3. TCRdb itself ran the reads through MiXCR, one entry per CDR3 protein. This sample yields just over 450,000 distinct CDR3 sequences, of which about a third are seen a single time; nearly 0.85% belongs to the top ten. The data belong to a study of CD8+CD57+ T cells in acquired aplastic anemia. Study findings and constraints: Approximately 28 CD8+ CDR3 sequences were shared between patients and controls. No significant difference in CD8+ Simpson's diversity was found between patients and controls.

This CDR3 contains 17 residues. Germline assignment: CDR1 LNHDA and CDR2 SQIVND (reference sequence). V was cut by 0 bases and J by 6 bases, with 18 bases left in between. Those patients picked for sequencing had displayed CD8+CD57+ cell expansion on flow cytometry. Severe acquired aplastic anemia was the diagnosis recorded for all patients. Blood was sampled before the patients had received any therapy. The source is a human donor with aplastic anemia. Sequenced input: sorted CD4+, CD8+, or CD8+CD57+ T cells (not recorded which) from PBMCs. This chain joins TRBV19 and TRBJ1-5; D may be TRBD1 (5 bases). CDR3 sequence reads: CASSIDGTAFALQPQHF. The CDR3 DNA sequence: TGTGCCAGTAGTATAGATGGGACCGCCTTCGCCCTTCAGCCCCAGCATTTT. Complete variable domain (other parts from reference TRBV19 and TRBJ1-5): DGGITQSPKYLFRKEGQNVTLSCEQNLNHDAMYWYRQDPGQGLRLIYYSQIVNDFQKGDIAEGYSVSREKKESFPLTVTSAQKNPTAFYLCASSIDGTAFALQPQHFGDGTRLSIL.